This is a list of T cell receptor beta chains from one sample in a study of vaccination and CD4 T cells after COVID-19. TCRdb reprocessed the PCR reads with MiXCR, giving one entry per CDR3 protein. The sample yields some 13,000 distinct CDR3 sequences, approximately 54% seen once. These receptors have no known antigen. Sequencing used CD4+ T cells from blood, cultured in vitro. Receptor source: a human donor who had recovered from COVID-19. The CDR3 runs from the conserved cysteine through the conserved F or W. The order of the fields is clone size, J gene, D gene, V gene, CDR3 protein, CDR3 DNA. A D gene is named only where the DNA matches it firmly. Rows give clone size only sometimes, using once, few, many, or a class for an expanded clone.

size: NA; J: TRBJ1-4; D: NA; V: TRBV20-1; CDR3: CSARDPFQGTNEKLFF; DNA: TGCAGTGCTAGAGACCCATTCCAAGGGACTAATGAAAAACTGTTTTTT
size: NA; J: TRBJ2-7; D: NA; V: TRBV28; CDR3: CASGRYHEQYF; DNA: TGTGCCAGCGGGCGGTATCACGAGCAGTACTTC
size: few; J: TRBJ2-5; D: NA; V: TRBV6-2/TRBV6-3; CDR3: CASSYSLSDVETQYF; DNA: TGTGCCAGCAGTTACTCGCTCTCGGATGTGGAGACCCAGTACTTC
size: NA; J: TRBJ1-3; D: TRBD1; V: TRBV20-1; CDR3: CSARDLTGAGNTIYF; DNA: TGCAGTGCTAGAGATCTGACAGGGGCAGGAAACACCATATATTTT
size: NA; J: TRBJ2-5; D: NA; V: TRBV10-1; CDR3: CASSDPTRPSQETQYF; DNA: TGCGCCAGCAGTGACCCGACTAGGCCTTCACAAGAGACCCAGTACTTC
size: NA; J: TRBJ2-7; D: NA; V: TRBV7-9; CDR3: CASSILMGTFQYEQYF; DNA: TGTGCCAGCAGCATCCTGATGGGGACTTTCCAGTACGAGCAGTACTTC
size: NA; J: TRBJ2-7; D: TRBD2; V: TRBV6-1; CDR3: CASRGLAGEQYF; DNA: TGTGCCAGCAGGGGACTAGCGGGGGAGCAGTACTTC
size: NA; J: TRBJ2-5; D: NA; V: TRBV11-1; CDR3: CASSLVDVEETQYF; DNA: TGTGCCAGCAGCTTAGTCGATGTCGAAGAGACCCAGTACTTC
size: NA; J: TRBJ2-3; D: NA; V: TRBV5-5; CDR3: CASSSRKEGTPDTQYF; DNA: TGTGCCAGCAGCTCCCGCAAGGAGGGCACACCAGATACGCAGTATTTT
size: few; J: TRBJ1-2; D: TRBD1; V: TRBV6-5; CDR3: CASSYGVGQFYGYTF; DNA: TGTGCCAGCAGTTACGGCGTGGGACAGTTCTATGGCTACACCTTC
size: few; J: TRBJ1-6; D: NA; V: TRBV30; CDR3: CAWSYSLLYDNSPLHF; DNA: TGTGCCTGGAGTTACAGCCTTCTATACGATAATTCACCCCTCCACTTT
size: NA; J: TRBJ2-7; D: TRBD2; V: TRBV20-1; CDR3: CSANPGTSSYEQYF; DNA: TGCAGTGCTAACCCCGGGACTAGCTCCTACGAGCAGTACTTC
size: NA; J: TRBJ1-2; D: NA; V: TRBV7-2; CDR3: CASNPGGNYGYTF; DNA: TGTGCCAGCAACCCGGGCGGGAACTATGGCTACACCTTC
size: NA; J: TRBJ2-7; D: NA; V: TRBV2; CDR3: CASRMGGGEQYF; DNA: TGTGCCAGCAGGATGGGGGGCGGGGAGCAGTACTTC
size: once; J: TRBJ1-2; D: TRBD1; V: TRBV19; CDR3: CASSTGQVYGYTF; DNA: TGTGCCAGTAGTACCGGACAGGTCTATGGCTACACCTTC
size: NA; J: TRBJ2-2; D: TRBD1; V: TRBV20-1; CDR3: CSARPIRQGGTGELFF; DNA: TGCAGTGCTAGGCCCATCAGACAGGGGGGCACCGGGGAGCTGTTTTTT
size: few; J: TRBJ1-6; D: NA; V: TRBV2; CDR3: CASEATQGSPLHF; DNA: TGTGCCAGCGAGGCAACCCAGGGTTCACCCCTCCACTTT
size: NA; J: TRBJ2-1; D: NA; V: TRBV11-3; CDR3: CASSEAGTNNDEQFF; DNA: TGTGCCAGCAGCGAAGCAGGGACAAATAATGATGAGCAGTTCTTC
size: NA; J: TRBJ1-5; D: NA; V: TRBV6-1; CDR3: CASSQQGRNQPQHF; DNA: TGTGCCAGCAGCCAACAGGGCCGGAATCAGCCCCAGCATTTT
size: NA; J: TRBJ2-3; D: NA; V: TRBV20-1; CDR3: CSARDRSRGTDTQYF; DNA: TGCAGTGCTAGAGATCGCTCCCGGGGGACAGATACGCAGTATTTT
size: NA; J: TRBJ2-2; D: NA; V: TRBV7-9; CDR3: CASSLAPGSGDTGELFF; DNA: TGTGCCAGCAGCTTAGCGCCGGGGAGTGGGGACACCGGGGAGCTGTTTTTT
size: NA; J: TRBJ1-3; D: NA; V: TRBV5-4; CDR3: CASSPSSQAGNTIYF; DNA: TGTGCCAGCAGCCCATCCTCACAAGCGGGAAACACCATATATTTT
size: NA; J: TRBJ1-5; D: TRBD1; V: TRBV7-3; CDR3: CASSQGGQMPQHF; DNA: TGTGCCAGCAGCCAGGGGGGTCAGATGCCCCAGCATTTT
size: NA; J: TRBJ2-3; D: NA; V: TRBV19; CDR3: CATRDIVTDTQYF; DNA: TGTGCCACCCGGGACATCGTCACAGATACGCAGTATTTT